This TCR beta chain was observed in a study of cytomegalovirus exposure and HLA in healthy donors. For the study at large: In a later analysis, the 120 or so validation repertoires were reported to have used the same platform as the approximately 700 first-cohort repertoires. Findings and caveats of the study: Rare TCR sequences dominated, though some public TCRs recurred in many donors. Later, an analysis found that TCR clusters from the first cohort tended to co-occur in the roughly 120 validation repertoires.

The data were produced by immunoSEQ multiplex PCR, yet TCRdb's version contains in-frame clones alone and is incomplete. The repertoire consists of roughly 150,000 clones, with roughly 96% occurring once and the leading ten covering 0.8% to 0.95%. V lost 4 bases to trimming and J lost 0 bases, with 7 bases between them. From germline, CDR1 is KGHSH and CDR2 LQKENI. This CDR3 is built from 13 residues. A roughly 120-subject validation cohort, separate from the approximately 720-subject first cohort, supplied the donors. In the case of this clone: Its antigen remains unidentified. At the DNA level, this CDR3 is encoded by other sequences in the same sample as well.

This sequence joins TRBV18 and TRBJ2-7; tentative D call: TRBD2 (6 bases). The receptor comes from a woman aged 18-29 years in good health and CMV-seronegative. The sequenced sample consisted of PBMCs. The CDR3 region has the DNA TGTGCCAGCTCACAGGGAGGCTCCTACGAGCAGTACTTC. This gives the protein CASSQGGSYEQYF.